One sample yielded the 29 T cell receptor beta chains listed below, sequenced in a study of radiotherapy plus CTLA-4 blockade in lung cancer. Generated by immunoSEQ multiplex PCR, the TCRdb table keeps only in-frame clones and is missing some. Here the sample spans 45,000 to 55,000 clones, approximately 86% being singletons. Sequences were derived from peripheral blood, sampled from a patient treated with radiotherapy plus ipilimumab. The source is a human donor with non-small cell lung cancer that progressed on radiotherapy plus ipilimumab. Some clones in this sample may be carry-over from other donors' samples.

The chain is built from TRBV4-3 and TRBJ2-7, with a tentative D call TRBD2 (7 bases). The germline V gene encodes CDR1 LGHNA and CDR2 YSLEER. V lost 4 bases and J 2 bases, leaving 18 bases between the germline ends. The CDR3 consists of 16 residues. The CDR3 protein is CASSPVKGGETYEQYF. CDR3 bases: TGCGCCAGCAGCCCAGTTAAAGGGGGGGAAACCTACGAGCAGTACTTC.

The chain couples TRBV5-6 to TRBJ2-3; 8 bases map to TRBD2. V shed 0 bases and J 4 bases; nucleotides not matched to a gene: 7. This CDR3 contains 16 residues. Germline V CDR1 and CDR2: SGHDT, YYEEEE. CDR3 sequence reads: CASSLDPGGLADTQYF. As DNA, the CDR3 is TGTGCCAGCAGCTTGGACCCGGGAGGGTTAGCAGATACGCAGTATTTT.

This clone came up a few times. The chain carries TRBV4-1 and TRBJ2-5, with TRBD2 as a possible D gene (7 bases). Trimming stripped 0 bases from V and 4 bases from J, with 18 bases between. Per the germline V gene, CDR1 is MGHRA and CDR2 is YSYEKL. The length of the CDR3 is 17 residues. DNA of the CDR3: TGCGCCAGCAGCCAAGAAGGGCGCGGGGGCTTTGGAGAGACCCAGTACTTC. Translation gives CASSQEGRGGFGETQYF.

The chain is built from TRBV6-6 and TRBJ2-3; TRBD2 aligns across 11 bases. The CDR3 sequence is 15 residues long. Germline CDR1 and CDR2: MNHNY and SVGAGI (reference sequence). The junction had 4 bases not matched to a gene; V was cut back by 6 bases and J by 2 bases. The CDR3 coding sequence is TGTGCCAGCAGAAGACTAGCGGGGATCACAGATACGCAGTATTTT. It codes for CASRRLAGITDTQYF.

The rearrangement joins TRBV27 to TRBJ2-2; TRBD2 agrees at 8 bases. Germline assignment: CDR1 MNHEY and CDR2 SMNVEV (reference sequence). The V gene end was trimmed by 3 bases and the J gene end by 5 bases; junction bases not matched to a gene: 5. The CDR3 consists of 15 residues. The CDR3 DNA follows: TGTGCCAGCAGTTTTCTGAGCGGGAGTACCGGGGAGCTGTTTTTT. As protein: CASSFLSGSTGELFF.

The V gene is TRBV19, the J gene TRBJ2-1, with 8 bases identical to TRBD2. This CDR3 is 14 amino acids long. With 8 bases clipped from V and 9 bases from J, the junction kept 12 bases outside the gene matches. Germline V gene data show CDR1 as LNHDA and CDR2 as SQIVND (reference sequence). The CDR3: CASSGTSSLGEQFF. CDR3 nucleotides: TGTGCCAGTTCCGGGACTAGTTCATTAGGTGAGCAGTTCTTC.

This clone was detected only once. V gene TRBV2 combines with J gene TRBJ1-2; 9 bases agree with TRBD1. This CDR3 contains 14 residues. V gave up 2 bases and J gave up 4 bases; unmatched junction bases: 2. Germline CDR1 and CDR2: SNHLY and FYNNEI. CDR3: CASSEKQGAYGYTF. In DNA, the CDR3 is TGTGCCAGCAGTGAAAAACAGGGGGCCTATGGCTACACCTTC.

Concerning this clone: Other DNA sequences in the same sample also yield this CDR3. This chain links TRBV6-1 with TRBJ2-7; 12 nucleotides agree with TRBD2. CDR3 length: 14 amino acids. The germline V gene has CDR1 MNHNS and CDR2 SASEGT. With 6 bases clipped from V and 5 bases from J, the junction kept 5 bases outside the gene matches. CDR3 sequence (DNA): TGTGCCAGCAGCAGACTAGCGGGGGCCAACGAGCAGTACTTC. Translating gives CASSRLAGANEQYF.

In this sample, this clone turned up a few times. CDR3 bases: TGTGCCAGCAGCCAAGATGAGGGGACAGGGGGCACTGAAGCTTTCTTT. Translated, it gives CASSQDEGTGGTEAFF. The rearrangement joins TRBV4-2 to TRBJ1-1, with 11 bases identical to TRBD1. V dropped 0 bases and J dropped 4; count of bases not matched to a gene: 4. Germline CDR1 reads LGHNA; CDR2 reads YNFKEQ. The CDR3 sequence is 16 residues long.

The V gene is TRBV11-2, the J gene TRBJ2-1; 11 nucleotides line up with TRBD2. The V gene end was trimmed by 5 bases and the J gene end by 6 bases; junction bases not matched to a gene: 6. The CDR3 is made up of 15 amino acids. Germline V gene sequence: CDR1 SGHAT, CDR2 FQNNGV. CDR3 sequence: CASSATSGSFNEQFF. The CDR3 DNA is TGTGCCAGCAGCGCCACTAGCGGGAGCTTCAATGAGCAGTTCTTC.

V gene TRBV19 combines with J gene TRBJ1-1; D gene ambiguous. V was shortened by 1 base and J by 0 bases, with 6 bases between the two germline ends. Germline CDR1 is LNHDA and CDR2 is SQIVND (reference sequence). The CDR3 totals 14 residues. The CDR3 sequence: CASSIGEMNTEAFF. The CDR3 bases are TGTGCCAGTAGTATAGGAGAAATGAACACTGAAGCTTTCTTT.

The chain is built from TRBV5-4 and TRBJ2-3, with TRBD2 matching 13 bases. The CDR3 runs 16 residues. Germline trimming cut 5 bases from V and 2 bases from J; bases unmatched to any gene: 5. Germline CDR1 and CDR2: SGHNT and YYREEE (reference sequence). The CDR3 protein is CASSYGLAGATDTQYF. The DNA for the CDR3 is TGTGCCAGCAGTTATGGACTAGCGGGGGCCACAGATACGCAGTATTTT.

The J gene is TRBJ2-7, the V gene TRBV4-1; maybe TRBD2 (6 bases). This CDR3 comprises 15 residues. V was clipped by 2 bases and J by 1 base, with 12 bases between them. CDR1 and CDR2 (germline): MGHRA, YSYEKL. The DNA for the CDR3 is TGCGCCAGCAGCCAACGGGACTTGGAGTCCTACGAGCAGTACTTC. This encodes CASSQRDLESYEQYF.

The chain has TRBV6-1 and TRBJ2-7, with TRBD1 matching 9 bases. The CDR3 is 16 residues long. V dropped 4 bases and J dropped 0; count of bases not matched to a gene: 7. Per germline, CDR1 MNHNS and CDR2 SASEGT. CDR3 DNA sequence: TGTGCCAGCAGTGTCACAGGGGGCACAAGCTCCTACGAGCAGTACTTC. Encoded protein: CASSVTGGTSSYEQYF.

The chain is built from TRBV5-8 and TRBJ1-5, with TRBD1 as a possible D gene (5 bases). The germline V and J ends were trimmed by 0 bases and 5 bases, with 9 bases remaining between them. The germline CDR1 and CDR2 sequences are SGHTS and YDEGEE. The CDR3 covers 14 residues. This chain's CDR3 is CASSLAGRDQPQHF. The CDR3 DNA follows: TGTGCCAGCAGCTTGGCCGGCAGGGATCAGCCCCAGCATTTT.

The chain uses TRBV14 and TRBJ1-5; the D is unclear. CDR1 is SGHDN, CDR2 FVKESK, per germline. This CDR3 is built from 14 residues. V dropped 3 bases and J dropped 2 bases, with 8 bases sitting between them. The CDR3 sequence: CASSQGGGNQPQHF. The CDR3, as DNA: TGTGCCAGCAGCCAGGGAGGTGGCAATCAGCCCCAGCATTTT.

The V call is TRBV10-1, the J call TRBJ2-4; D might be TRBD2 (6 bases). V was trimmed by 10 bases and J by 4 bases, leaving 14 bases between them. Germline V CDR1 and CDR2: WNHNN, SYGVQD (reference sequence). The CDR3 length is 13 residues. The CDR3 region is CATSLGGKNIQYF. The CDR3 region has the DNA TGCGCCACCTCTCTAGGAGGGAAAAACATTCAGTACTTC.

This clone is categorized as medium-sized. The DNA of the CDR3 is TGTGCCAGCAGCACAAGCGGGACGGGGAACTATGGCTACACCTTC. Its protein is CASSTSGTGNYGYTF. The chain couples TRBV5-6 to TRBJ1-2; TRBD1 might be the D (5 bases). CDR1 SGHDT and CDR2 YYEEEE come from the germline V gene. This CDR3 has 15 residues. V lost 4 bases and J lost 2, with 15 bases in between.

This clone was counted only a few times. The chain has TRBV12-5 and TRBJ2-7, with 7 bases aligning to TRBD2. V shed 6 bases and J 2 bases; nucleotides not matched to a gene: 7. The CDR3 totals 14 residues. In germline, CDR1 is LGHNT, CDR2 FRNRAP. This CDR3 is CASGAGAHAYEQYF. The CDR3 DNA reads TGTGCTAGTGGGGCGGGAGCTCACGCCTACGAGCAGTACTTC.

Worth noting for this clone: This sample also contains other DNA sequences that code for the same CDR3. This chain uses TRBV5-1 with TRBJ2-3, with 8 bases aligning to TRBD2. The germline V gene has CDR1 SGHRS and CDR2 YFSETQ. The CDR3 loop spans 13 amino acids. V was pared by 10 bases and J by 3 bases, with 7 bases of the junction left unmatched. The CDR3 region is CACRGGRTDTQYF. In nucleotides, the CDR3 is TGCGCCTGTCGCGGGGGGCGGACAGATACGCAGTATTTT.

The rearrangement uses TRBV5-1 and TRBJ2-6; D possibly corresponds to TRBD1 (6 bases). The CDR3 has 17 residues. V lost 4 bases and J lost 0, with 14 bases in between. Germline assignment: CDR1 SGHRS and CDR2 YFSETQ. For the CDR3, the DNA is TGCGCCAGCAGCCCGGACAGTATAAGCTCTGGGGCCAACGTCCTGACTTTC. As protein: CASSPDSISSGANVLTF.

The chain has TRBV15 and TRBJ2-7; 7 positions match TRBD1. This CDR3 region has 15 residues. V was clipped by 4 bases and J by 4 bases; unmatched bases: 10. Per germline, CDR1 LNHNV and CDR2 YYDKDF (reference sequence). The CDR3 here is CATSISTGPRYEQYF. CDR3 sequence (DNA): TGTGCCACCAGCATTTCGACAGGGCCCAGATACGAGCAGTACTTC.

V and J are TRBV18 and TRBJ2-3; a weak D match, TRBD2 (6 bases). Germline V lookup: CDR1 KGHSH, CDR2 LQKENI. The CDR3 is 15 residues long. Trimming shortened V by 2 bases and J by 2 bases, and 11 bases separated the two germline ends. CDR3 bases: TGTGCCAGCTCACCAGGCGGAGGGACCACAGATACGCAGTATTTT. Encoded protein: CASSPGGGTTDTQYF. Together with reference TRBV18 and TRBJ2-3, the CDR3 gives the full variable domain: NAGVMQNPRHLVRRRGQEARLRCSPMKGHSHVYWYRQLPEEGLKFMVYLQKENIIDESGMPKERFSAEFPKEGPSILRIQQVVRGDSAAYFCASSPGGGTTDTQYFGPGTRLTVL.

Written as DNA, the CDR3 is TGCGCCAGCAGCCAAGATATAAGCCGAATTAATGAAAAACTGTTTTTT. Translated: CASSQDISRINEKLFF. The chain couples TRBV4-1 to TRBJ1-4; no clear D gene. Germline V gene sequence: CDR1 MGHRA, CDR2 YSYEKL. This CDR3 contains 16 residues. The V end lost 0 bases, the J end lost 4 bases, and 12 bases lay between the germline ends.

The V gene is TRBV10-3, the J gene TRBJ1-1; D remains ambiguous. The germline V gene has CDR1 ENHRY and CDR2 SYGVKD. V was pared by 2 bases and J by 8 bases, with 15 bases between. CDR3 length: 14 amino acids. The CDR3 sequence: CAISEHPGETEAFF. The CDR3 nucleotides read TGTGCCATCAGTGAGCATCCCGGGGAGACGGAAGCTTTCTTT.

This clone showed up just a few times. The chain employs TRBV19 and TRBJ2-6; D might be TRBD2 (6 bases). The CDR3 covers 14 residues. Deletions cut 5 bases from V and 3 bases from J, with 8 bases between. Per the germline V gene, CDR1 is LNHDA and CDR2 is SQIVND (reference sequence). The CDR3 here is CASSGGGGANVLTF. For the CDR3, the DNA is TGTGCCAGTAGTGGGGGAGGTGGGGCCAACGTCCTGACTTTC. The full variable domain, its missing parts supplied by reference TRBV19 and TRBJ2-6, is DGGITQSPKYLFRKEGQNVTLSCEQNLNHDAMYWYRQDPGQGLRLIYYSQIVNDFQKGDIAEGYSVSREKKESFPLTVTSAQKNPTAFYLCASSGGGGANVLTFGAGSRLTVL.

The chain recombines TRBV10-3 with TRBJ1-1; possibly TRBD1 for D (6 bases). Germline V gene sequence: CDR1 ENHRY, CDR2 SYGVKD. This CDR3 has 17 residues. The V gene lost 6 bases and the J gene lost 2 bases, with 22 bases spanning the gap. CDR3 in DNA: TGTGCCATCAGCGGGTCCACTATTCGGGACACAAACACTGAAGCTTTCTTT. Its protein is CAISGSTIRDTNTEAFF.

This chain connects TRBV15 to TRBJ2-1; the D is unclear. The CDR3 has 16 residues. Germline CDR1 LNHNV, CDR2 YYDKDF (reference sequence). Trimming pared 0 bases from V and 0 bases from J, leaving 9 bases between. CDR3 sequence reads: CATSRDLASSYNEQFF. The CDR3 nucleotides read TGTGCCACCAGCAGAGATCTGGCTAGCTCCTACAATGAGCAGTTCTTC.

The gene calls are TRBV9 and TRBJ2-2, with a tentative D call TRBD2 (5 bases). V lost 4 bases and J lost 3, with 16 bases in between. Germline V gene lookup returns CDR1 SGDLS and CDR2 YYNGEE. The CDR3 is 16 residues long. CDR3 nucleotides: TGTGCCAGCAGCCTCCGAACTAGTCCGGACACCGGGGAGCTGTTTTTT. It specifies CASSLRTSPDTGELFF.